The 29 T cell receptor beta chains below all came from one sample that was sequenced in a study of OX40 agonist ivuxolimab in advanced cancers. Sequenced by immunoSEQ multiplex PCR; TCRdb stores in-frame clones only, minus some. The repertoire holds approximately 69,000 clones, with more than 65% as singletons. Sample: CD4+ or CD8+ T cells sorted from blood, taken in a trial of the OX40 agonist ivuxolimab. Source of these receptors: an adult with an advanced solid tumor such as melanoma, head and neck, liver or kidney cancer.

J is TRBJ2-3 and V is TRBV21-1. TRBV21-1 is listed as a pseudogene. The CDR3 extends over 15 amino acids. This CDR3 is CASSTRRRSTDTQYF. CDR3 in DNA: TGTGCCAGCAGCACAAGACGACGGTCAACAGATACGCAGTATTTT.

This chain joins TRBV7-9 and TRBJ2-3, with D perhaps given as TRBD1 or TRBD2 (5 bases each). The CDR3 consists of 15 residues. Between the trimmed V and J ends, which lost 1 base and 2 bases, there was a span of 10 bases. CDR1 and CDR2 from the germline V gene are SEHNR and FQNEAQ (reference sequence). CDR3 loop: CASSLGDHPTDTQYF. The CDR3 bases are TGTGCCAGCAGCTTAGGGGACCATCCCACAGATACGCAGTATTTT.

CDR3 coding DNA: TGTGCCAGCTCACGGATGAATTCACCCCTCCACTTT. Translated, it gives CASSRMNSPLHF. The V gene is TRBV18, the J gene TRBJ1-6; no clear D. Germline assignment: CDR1 KGHSH and CDR2 LQKENI. V lost 4 bases and J lost 7, with 5 bases in between. CDR3 length equals 12 residues.

The chain employs TRBV11-3 and TRBJ1-6; TRBD1 might be the D (6 bases). The germline CDR1 and CDR2 sequences are SGHNT and YENEEA. The CDR3 is 15 residues long. Trimming stripped 2 bases from V and 10 bases from J, with 15 bases between. CDR3 nucleotide sequence: TGTGCCAGCAGCTTAAGCTCGGGGAGGGGGTCACCCCTCCACTTT. Translation: CASSLSSGRGSPLHF.

V is TRBV18 and J is TRBJ1-1; D call uncertain. Trimming took 2 bases from V and 0 from J, leaving 10 bases between them. The CDR3 covers 15 residues. Germline CDR1 reads KGHSH; CDR2 reads LQKENI. CDR3 amino acids: CASSPSKGLNTEAFF. As DNA, the CDR3 is TGTGCCAGCTCACCATCTAAGGGTTTGAACACTGAAGCTTTCTTT.

V usage is TRBV4-2 and J usage is TRBJ2-1; possible D gene TRBD1, 5 bases. Per germline, CDR1 LGHNA and CDR2 YNFKEQ. This CDR3 comprises 16 residues. V gave up 0 bases and J gave up 5 bases, with 14 bases separating them. The DNA for the CDR3 is TGTGCCAGCAGCCAAGATGGGCAGGGTGTAAACAATGAGCAGTTCTTC. This encodes CASSQDGQGVNNEQFF.

CDR3 in DNA: TGTGCCAGCTCACCATCGGGACAGGGATATCAGCCCCAGCATTTT. This sequence encodes CASSPSGQGYQPQHF. The rearrangement joins TRBV18 to TRBJ1-5; the match to TRBD1 covers 9 bases. CDR1 is KGHSH and CDR2 is LQKENI in the germline V gene. The CDR3 totals 15 residues. V lost 2 bases to trimming and J lost 5 bases; unmatched junction nucleotides: 4.

The gene calls are TRBV5-1 and TRBJ2-7; 10 bases match TRBD1. The V and J ends lost 0 bases and 0 bases, in that order; junction bases with no gene match: 0. The CDR3 runs 15 residues. Germline V gene sequence: CDR1 SGHRS, CDR2 YFSETQ. Here the CDR3 reads CASSLGDRGSYEQYF. CDR3 DNA sequence: TGCGCCAGCAGCTTGGGGGACAGGGGCTCCTACGAGCAGTACTTC.

This chain uses TRBV15 with TRBJ2-3; no definite D call. Germline CDR1 LNHNV, CDR2 YYDKDF (reference sequence). This CDR3 is built from 14 residues. V was clipped by 0 bases and J by 3 bases, with 7 bases between them. This CDR3 is CATSRDRDTDTQYF. The CDR3 DNA is TGTGCCACCAGCAGAGATAGGGATACAGATACGCAGTATTTT.

The chain couples TRBV10-3 to TRBJ2-6; possible D gene TRBD2, 5 bases. Germline CDR1 ENHRY, CDR2 SYGVKD. Trimming stripped 4 bases from V and 0 bases from J, with 16 bases between. There are 18 residues in the CDR3. The CDR3 DNA is TGTGCCATCAGTGTGTCCCGACTATTAAGCTCTGGGGCCAACGTCCTGACTTTC. Translation gives CAISVSRLLSSGANVLTF.

To note about this clone: One junction end disagrees with the germline gene, perhaps due to a read error. J is TRBJ1-3 and V is TRBV18; no definite D call. The CDR3 has 11 amino acids. Germline CDR1 and CDR2: KGHSH and LQKENI. The CDR3 sequence: CTSSPRDTIYF. The CDR3 nucleotides are TGTACCAGCTCCCCGAGAGACACCATATATTTT. The full variable domain, with the rest looked up from reference TRBV18 and TRBJ1-3, is NAGVMQNPRHLVRRRGQEARLRCSPMKGHSHVYWYRQLPEEGLKFMVYLQKENIIDESGMPKERFSAEFPKEGPSILRIQQVVRGDSAAYFCTSSPRDTIYFGEGSWLTVV.

The chain is built from TRBV5-1 and TRBJ1-1; D might be TRBD1 (6 bases). CDR3 length: 17 residues. V was trimmed by 5 bases and J by 5 bases, leaving 25 bases between them. Germline assignment: CDR1 SGHRS and CDR2 YFSETQ. CDR3 region: CASRSLPDRKTKTEAFF. CDR3 bases: TGCGCCAGCAGGAGTTTACCCGACAGGAAGACAAAGACTGAAGCTTTCTTT.

In this sample, this clone turned up once. The chain joins TRBV19 to TRBJ1-5, with a tentative D call TRBD1 (6 bases). Trimming cost V 8 bases and J 8 bases, with 25 bases left between them. This CDR3 has 16 residues. CDR1 and CDR2 from the germline V gene are LNHDA and SQIVND (reference sequence). The CDR3 coding sequence is TGTGCCAGTCCTCCCCCGCCCCGGGACAATCGGGAGCCCCAGCATTTT. Its protein is CASPPPPRDNREPQHF.

This chain joins TRBV4-2 and TRBJ1-4; possible D gene TRBD1, 5 bases. Trimming took 2 bases from V and 3 from J, leaving 16 bases between them. The germline CDR1 and CDR2 sequences are LGHNA and YNFKEQ. The CDR3 is 17 amino acids. CDR3 loop: CASSQWGYRGSNEKLFF. The CDR3 DNA follows: TGTGCCAGCAGCCAATGGGGGTACCGGGGCTCTAATGAAAAACTGTTTTTT.

The chain is built from TRBV7-8 and TRBJ2-5; D could derive from TRBD1 or TRBD2 (5 bases each). CDR3 length: 13 amino acids. Germline-derived CDR1 and CDR2 are SGHVS and FQNEAQ. The germline V and J ends were trimmed by 5 bases and 4 bases, with 11 bases remaining between them. For the CDR3, the DNA is TGTGCCAGCAGCCCGGGACGGCGAGAGACCCAGTACTTC. As protein: CASSPGRRETQYF. Together with reference TRBV7-8 and TRBJ2-5, the CDR3 gives the full variable domain: GAGVSQSPRYKVAKRGQDVALRCDPISGHVSLFWYQQALGQGPEFLTYFQNEAQLDKSGLPSDRFFAERPEGSVSTLKIQRTQQEDSAVYLCASSPGRRETQYFGPGTRLLVL.

In this sample, this clone turned up a few times. V and J are TRBV5-4 and TRBJ1-1, with D possibly TRBD1 on 5 matching bases. In germline, CDR1 is SGHNT, CDR2 YYREEE (reference sequence). The CDR3 spans 14 residues. Between the trimmed V and J ends, which lost 4 bases and 0 bases, there was a span of 10 bases. CDR3 amino acids: CASSQGFMNTEAFF. The CDR3 nucleotides are TGTGCCAGCAGCCAGGGATTTATGAACACTGAAGCTTTCTTT. The complete variable domain, with remaining parts taken from reference TRBV5-4 and TRBJ1-1, reads ETGVTQSPTHLIKTRGQQVTLRCSSQSGHNTVSWYQQALGQGPQFIFQYYREEENGRGNFPPRFSGLQFPNYSSELNVNALELDDSALYLCASSQGFMNTEAFFGQGTRLTVV.

As regards this clone: A clone one base away is much larger, so this may be a read error. The genes are TRBV5-1 and TRBJ1-2; unclear D gene. Trimming left V 0 bases short and J 2 bases short, with 5 bases between. The CDR3 covers 13 residues. The germline V gene encodes CDR1 SGHRS and CDR2 YFSETQ. This CDR3 reads CASSLDSNYGYTF. CDR3 in DNA: TGCGCCAGCAGCTTGGACTCCAACTATGGCTACACCTTC.

This clone was counted only a few times. The chain is built from TRBV6-6 and TRBJ1-1; 10 bases match TRBD1. Trimming cost V 7 bases and J 11 bases; bases outside gene matches: 13. Germline-derived CDR1 and CDR2 are MNHNY and SVGAGI (reference sequence). The CDR3 runs to 14 residues. The DNA for the CDR3 is TGTGCCAGCACCCGGACAGGGGGGAAGGAAACGGCTTTCTTT. It encodes CASTRTGGKETAFF.

In DNA, the CDR3 is TGTGCCACCAGCAGAGATAAGGAGACCCAGTACTTC. Translating it yields CATSRDKETQYF. This chain links TRBV15 with TRBJ2-5; D uncertain. This CDR3 has 12 amino acids. V dropped 0 bases and J dropped 5 bases, with 4 bases sitting between them. In germline, CDR1 is LNHNV, CDR2 YYDKDF (reference sequence).

The rearrangement links TRBV2 to TRBJ1-1, with a possible D match to TRBD1 (5 bases). Germline V gene lookup returns CDR1 SNHLY and CDR2 FYNNEI. The CDR3 is 13 amino acids. V lost 7 bases and J 5 bases, leaving 14 bases between the germline ends. CDR3 nucleotide sequence: TGTGCCAGCATTAGGGGAATGGGGACTGAAGCTTTCTTT. Its translation: CASIRGMGTEAFF.

The chain employs TRBV19 and TRBJ1-2; D not resolved. CDR3 length: 12 residues. V was trimmed by 8 bases and J by 5 bases, leaving 12 bases between them. In germline, CDR1 is LNHDA, CDR2 SQIVND (reference sequence). The CDR3 protein is CASFRASYGYTF. For the CDR3, the DNA is TGTGCCAGTTTCCGGGCCTCTTATGGCTACACCTTC.

The gene calls are TRBV18 and TRBJ2-6; D is possibly TRBD1 (5 bases). Trimming took off 2 bases at V and 0 bases at J, with 11 bases between the two ends. Germline V gene data show CDR1 as KGHSH and CDR2 as LQKENI. CDR3 length: 17 residues. CDR3 region: CASSPGQGFSGANVLTF. The CDR3 coding sequence is TGTGCCAGCTCACCAGGGCAGGGCTTCTCTGGGGCCAACGTCCTGACTTTC.

The chain links TRBV11-3 to TRBJ2-3; TRBD2 is a possible D gene (5 bases). The length of the CDR3 is 16 residues. Germline CDR1 and CDR2: SGHNT and YENEEA. With 1 base removed from V and 0 bases from J, the gap between germline ends came to 11 bases. The CDR3 reads CASSLGTDSSTDTQYF. Here the CDR3 DNA reads TGTGCCAGCAGCTTAGGGACTGACTCTAGCACAGATACGCAGTATTTT.

The chain combines TRBV7-2 with TRBJ2-5; possibly TRBD2 for D (6 bases). Trimming took off 8 bases at V and 4 bases at J, with 17 bases between the two ends. CDR1 and CDR2 (germline): SGHTA, FQGNSA. This CDR3 has 14 amino acids. The CDR3 DNA reads as TGTGCCAGCTCCCGGGGGTTAAGGAGAGAGACCCAGTACTTC. Protein sequence: CASSRGLRRETQYF. The full variable domain, in which reference TRBV7-2 and TRBJ2-5 provide the parts outside the CDR3, is GAGVSQSPSNKVTEKGKDVELRCDPISGHTALYWYRQSLGQGLEFLIYFQGNSAPDKSGLPSDRFSAERTGGSVSTLTIQRTQQEDSAVYLCASSRGLRRETQYFGPGTRLLVL.

The chain is built from TRBV19 and TRBJ1-6; possibly TRBD1 for D (6 bases). In germline, CDR1 is LNHDA, CDR2 SQIVND (reference sequence). The CDR3 sequence is 14 residues long. Between the trimmed V and J ends, which lost 1 base and 8 bases, there was a span of 9 bases. In DNA, the CDR3 is TGTGCCAGTAGTATAGCCAGGGGAGATTCACCCCTCCACTTT. Protein: CASSIARGDSPLHF.

J is TRBJ1-1 and V is TRBV2, with a possible D match to TRBD1 (6 bases). Germline CDR1 is SNHLY and CDR2 is FYNNEI. The CDR3 runs 13 residues. V was clipped by 5 bases and J by 2 bases, with 9 bases between them. Written as DNA, the CDR3 is TGTGCCAGCAGTATGGGGGCCAACACTGAAGCTTTCTTT. Translation gives CASSMGANTEAFF.

V usage is TRBV10-2 and J usage is TRBJ2-5; a weak D match, TRBD1 (7 bases). V lost 3 bases and J 0 bases, leaving 17 bases between the germline ends. Germline lookup yields CDR1 WSHSY and CDR2 SAAADI. CDR3 length equals 17 residues. CDR3 region: CASSESPQGGHQETQYF. Written as DNA, the CDR3 is TGCGCCAGCAGTGAAAGTCCCCAGGGGGGCCACCAAGAGACCCAGTACTTC.

The chain couples TRBV28 to TRBJ1-4, with D maybe TRBD1 (6 bases). V was shortened by 7 bases and J by 2 bases, with 11 bases between the two germline ends. Germline V lookup: CDR1 MDHEN, CDR2 SYDVKM. This CDR3 spans 14 amino acids. CDR3 sequence: CASTQQGTNEKLFF. The CDR3 DNA is TGTGCCAGCACCCAACAGGGTACTAATGAAAAACTGTTTTTT.

The chain is built from TRBV20-1 and TRBJ1-1; D gene unclear. CDR3 length: 11 residues. Germline CDR1 reads DFQATT; CDR2 reads SNEGSKA (reference sequence). The ends were cut back, 5 bases at V and 0 bases at J, with 4 bases in the middle. CDR3 residues: CSAVVNTEAFF. The CDR3 region has the DNA TGCAGTGCTGTTGTGAACACTGAAGCTTTCTTT.